One T cell receptor beta chain is described in this entry. Antigen unknown. The data are from a study of cytomegalovirus exposure and HLA in healthy donors. Study findings and constraints: In a later analysis, DRB1 alleles had the most associated TCRs; HLA-C alleles the fewest. Reports credit the classifier with highly specific, highly sensitive diagnosis of cytomegalovirus status.

A multiplex PCR was run with 60 Vbeta primers and 13 Jbeta primers. Some clones are missing from TCRdb's copy, which holds only in-frame ones; the method was immunoSEQ multiplex PCR. This table holds 150,000 to 200,000 clones, about four fifths found once. The study sampled nominally healthy donors, though unrecorded immune exposures were likely. This CDR3 is 14 amino acids long. CDR1 is SGHAT, CDR2 FQDESV, per germline (reference sequence). Trimming took 1 base from V and 2 from J, leaving 7 bases between them. The gene calls are TRBV11-1 and TRBJ2-3; D call uncertain. The sequenced material came from PBMCs. The clonotype comes from a woman aged 25-40 years in good health and CMV-seropositive. CDR3 DNA sequence: TGTGCCAGCAGCTTAGGAGGATCCACAGATACGCAGTATTTT. Residues: CASSLGGSTDTQYF. Based on the CDR3 plus reference TRBV11-1 and TRBJ2-3, the full variable domain is EAEVAQSPRYKITEKSQAVAFWCDPISGHATLYWYRQILGQGPELLVQFQDESVVDDSQLPKDRFSAERLKGVDSTLKIQPAELGDSAMYLCASSLGGSTDTQYFGPGTRLTVL.